Listed below are T cell receptor beta chains from one sample, sequenced in a study of neoadjuvant anti-PD-1 for oral cavity cancer. The table came from immunoSEQ multiplex PCR; TCRdb's copy has only in-frame clones and leaves some out. Among 13,000 to 15,000 clones, 55% to 75% were seen once, and the ten largest hold roughly 2.9%. Material: PBMCs, obtained before nivolumab (anti-PD-1) treatment. These receptors were collected from a person between 35 and 79 years old with oral cavity squamous cell carcinoma. Both conserved end residues are part of each CDR3. A D gene is named only where the DNA matches it firmly. The size entry is marked missing in some rows and otherwise reads once, few, many or a size class.

>NA|TRBV30|TRBJ1-2|NA
CAVPPGLNKGWNYGYTF
TGTGCCGTTCCTCCGGGACTCAATAAGGGGTGGAACTATGGCTACACCTTC
>NA|TRBV4-1|TRBJ2-3|TRBD2
CASSQATSGSADTQYF
TGCGCCAGCAGCCAAGCTACTAGCGGGAGTGCAGATACGCAGTATTTT
>few|TRBV7-8|TRBJ2-2|NA
CASRHNRVSTGELFF
TGTGCCAGCAGGCATAACAGGGTATCCACCGGGGAGCTGTTTTTT
>once|TRBV7-3|TRBJ1-1|NA
CASSDSMNTEAFF
TGTGCCAGCAGCGACAGCATGAACACTGAAGCTTTCTTT
>NA|TRBV19|TRBJ2-7|TRBD2
CATTKREASNEQYF
TGTGCCACTACAAAGCGGGAGGCATCCAACGAGCAGTACTTC
>NA|TRBV9|TRBJ2-3|NA
CASSVGLASTDTQYF
TGTGCCAGCAGCGTAGGTCTAGCGAGCACAGATACGCAGTATTTT
>NA|TRBV6-5|TRBJ2-7|NA
CASSWRPNSYEQYF
TGTGCCAGCAGCTGGAGACCGAACTCCTACGAGCAGTACTTC
>few|TRBV7-9|TRBJ1-2|TRBD1
CASSSSGTGGHSYTF
TGTGCCAGCAGTTCCTCCGGGACAGGGGGCCATAGCTACACCTTC
>few|TRBV18|TRBJ1-2|NA
CASSPRRGLFYGYTF
TGTGCCAGCTCACCGAGGCGGGGACTCTTCTATGGCTACACCTTC
>NA|TRBV27|TRBJ2-7|TRBD1
CASRLTGVTYEQYF
TGTGCCAGCAGACTTACAGGGGTCACCTACGAGCAGTACTTC
>NA|TRBV4-1|TRBJ2-1|NA
CASSDRRSSYNEQFF
TGCGCCAGCAGCGATCGGAGGAGCTCCTACAATGAGCAGTTCTTC
>NA|TRBV27|TRBJ2-7|NA
CASISTRGGEQYF
TGTGCCAGCATTTCCACCAGGGGGGGCGAGCAGTACTTC
>few|TRBV10-3|TRBJ2-2|NA
CAISSSVSGELFF
TGTGCCATCAGTAGTAGCGTCTCCGGGGAGCTGTTTTTT
>NA|TRBV5-1|TRBJ2-3|NA
CASTQTLSHTQYF
TGCGCCAGCACCCAGACCTTGAGCCATACGCAGTATTTT
>NA|TRBV25-1|TRBJ2-3|NA
CASSNTFSTDTQYF
TGTGCCAGCAGCAATACCTTTAGCACAGATACGCAGTATTTT